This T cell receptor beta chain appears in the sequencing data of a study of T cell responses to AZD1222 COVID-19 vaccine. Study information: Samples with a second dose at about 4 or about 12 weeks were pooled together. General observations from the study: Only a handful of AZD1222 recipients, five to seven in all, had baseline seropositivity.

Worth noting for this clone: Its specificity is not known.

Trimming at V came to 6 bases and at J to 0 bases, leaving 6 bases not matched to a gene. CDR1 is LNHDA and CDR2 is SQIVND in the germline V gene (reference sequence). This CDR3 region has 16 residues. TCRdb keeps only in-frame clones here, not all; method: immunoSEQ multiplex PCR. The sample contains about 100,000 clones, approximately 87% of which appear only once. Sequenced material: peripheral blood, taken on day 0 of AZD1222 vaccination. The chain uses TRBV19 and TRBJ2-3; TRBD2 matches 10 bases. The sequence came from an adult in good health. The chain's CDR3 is CASRSTSGDSTDTQYF. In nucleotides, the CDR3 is TGTGCCAGTAGAAGCACTAGCGGGGATAGCACAGATACGCAGTATTTT.